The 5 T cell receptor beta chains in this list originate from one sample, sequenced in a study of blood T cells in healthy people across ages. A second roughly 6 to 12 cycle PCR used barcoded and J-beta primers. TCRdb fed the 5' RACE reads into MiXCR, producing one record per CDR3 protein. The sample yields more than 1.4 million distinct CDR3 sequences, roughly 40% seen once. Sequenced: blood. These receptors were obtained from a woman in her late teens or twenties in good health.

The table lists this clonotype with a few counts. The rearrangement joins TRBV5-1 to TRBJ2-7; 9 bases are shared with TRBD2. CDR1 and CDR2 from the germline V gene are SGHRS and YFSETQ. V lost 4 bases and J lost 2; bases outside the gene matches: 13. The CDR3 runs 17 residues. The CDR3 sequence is CASSPSKTSGLPYEQYF. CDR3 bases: TGCGCCAGCAGCCCCTCGAAGACTAGCGGCCTCCCCTACGAGCAGTACTTC.

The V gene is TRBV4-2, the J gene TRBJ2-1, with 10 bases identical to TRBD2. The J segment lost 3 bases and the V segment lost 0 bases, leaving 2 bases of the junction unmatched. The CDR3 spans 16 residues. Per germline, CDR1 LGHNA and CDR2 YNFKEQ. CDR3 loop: CASSQESSGGYNEQFF. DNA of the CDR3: TGTGCCAGCAGCCAAGAATCTAGCGGGGGCTACAATGAGCAGTTCTTC.

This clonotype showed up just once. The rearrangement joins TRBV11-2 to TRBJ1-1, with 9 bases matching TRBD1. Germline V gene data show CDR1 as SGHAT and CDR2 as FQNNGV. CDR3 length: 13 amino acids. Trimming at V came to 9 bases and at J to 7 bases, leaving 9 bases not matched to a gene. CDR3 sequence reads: CASRDRAYGEAFF. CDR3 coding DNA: TGTGCCAGTAGGGACAGGGCGTACGGTGAAGCTTTCTTT.

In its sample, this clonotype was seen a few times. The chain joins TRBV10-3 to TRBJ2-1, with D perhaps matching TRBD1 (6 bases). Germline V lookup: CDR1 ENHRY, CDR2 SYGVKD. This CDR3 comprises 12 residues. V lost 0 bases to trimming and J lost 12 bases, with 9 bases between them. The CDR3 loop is CAISESLGGQFF. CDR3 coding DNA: TGTGCCATCAGTGAGTCGTTAGGGGGGCAGTTCTTC.

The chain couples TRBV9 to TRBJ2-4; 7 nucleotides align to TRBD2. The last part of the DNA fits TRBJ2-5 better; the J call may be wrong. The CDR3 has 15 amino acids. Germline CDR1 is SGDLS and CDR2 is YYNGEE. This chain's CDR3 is CASSLPGGHQETQYF. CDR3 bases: TGTGCCAGCAGCTTACCGGGGGGTCACCAAGAGACCCAGTACTTC.